Included here is one T cell receptor beta chain sequence, with context. Its antigen remains unidentified. One base away there is no much larger clone; base qualities are not given. Spanning cysteine to phenylalanine, the CDR3 consists of 14 amino acids. Only the CDR3 region is kept as DNA, spanning 42 bases read in frame from base 1. From the germline V gene, CDR1 is MNHEY and CDR2 is SVGAGI. Cut back by 0 bases and 7 bases, the V and J ends lie 12 bases apart. This specimen's time point label, interpreted: 30 days after allo-HCT. Blood from recipients was drawn roughly 28 days before transplant, then again at days 30, 100 and 180 after transplant. Nuclei Lysis Solution was used to extract genomic DNA from fresh or cryopreserved unfractionated peripheral blood mononuclear cells. This specimen belongs to a study of T cell clonotyping in hematopoietic cell transplantation listed by TCRdb under 2021. For the study in its entirety: A total of 120 to 150 blood samples were gathered in the study from 30 to 35 consecutive transplant recipients along with their related donors. Recruitment of patients ran from 2015 to early 2017, and follow-up continued until September 2020 or until death. Overall results and qualifications from the work: Only a small fraction of recipient repertoires overlapped donor repertoires, with over 95% appearing de novo at the given depth. The sample size was limited and the cells went unsorted, which meant the CD4 and CD8 repertoire contributions could not be told apart. After transplant, TCR diversity in recipients dropped, and pathologically expanded clonotypes climbed progressively between day 30 and day 180. Broader TCR repertoire diversity after transplant was predicted by Inverse Simpson Index values from donors and from recipients before transplant.

The immunoSEQ assay, a bias-controlled multiplex PCR with V- and J-specific primers, was used to amplify TCR beta CDR3 regions from genomic DNA. In a second PCR step, a proprietary barcode and Illumina adapter sequences were attached to the CDR3 amplicons. An Illumina MiSeq instrument was used to sequence the CDR3 libraries. The original methods were these. immunoSEQ Analyzer 3.0 was used for export and quality control, with R Bioconductor and Immunarch used for downstream analyses. Only productive rearrangements in the normalized downsampled data set went into calculating the repertoire metrics. Pathologically expanded clonotypes were defined as those larger than 5 templates in the normalized cohort. The Inverse Simpson Index served as the measure of repertoire diversity. CMV-specificity analyses were carried out on the non-normalized data set to capture all clonotypes. TCRdb mirrors the immuneACCESS table, restricted to in-frame sequences. Some clones are absent from its copies; in checked studies, under half trace to an unresolved V gene, and the reason for the others is unknown. Clonal size and the V and J genes are those of that table, whereas D and trimming came from the DNA. The sample contains approximately 6,100 clones, 32% of them found a single time. Roughly 17% of the sample is in the top ten clones.

The source is a female patient in her fifties who had an allogeneic stem cell transplant from an unrelated donor, so the T cells may come from the graft donor. Some clones in this sample may be carry-over from other donors' samples. Recombination connected TRBV6-5 to TRBJ1-2; TRBD1 could be the D gene, as 6 bases match. The sequencing here drew on peripheral blood mononuclear cells, taken 30 days after allogeneic stem cell transplant. The DNA sequence reads TGTGCCAGCAGTTACTCGGACAGAGGCCTTGGCTACACCTTC. It specifies CASSYSDRGLGYTF.